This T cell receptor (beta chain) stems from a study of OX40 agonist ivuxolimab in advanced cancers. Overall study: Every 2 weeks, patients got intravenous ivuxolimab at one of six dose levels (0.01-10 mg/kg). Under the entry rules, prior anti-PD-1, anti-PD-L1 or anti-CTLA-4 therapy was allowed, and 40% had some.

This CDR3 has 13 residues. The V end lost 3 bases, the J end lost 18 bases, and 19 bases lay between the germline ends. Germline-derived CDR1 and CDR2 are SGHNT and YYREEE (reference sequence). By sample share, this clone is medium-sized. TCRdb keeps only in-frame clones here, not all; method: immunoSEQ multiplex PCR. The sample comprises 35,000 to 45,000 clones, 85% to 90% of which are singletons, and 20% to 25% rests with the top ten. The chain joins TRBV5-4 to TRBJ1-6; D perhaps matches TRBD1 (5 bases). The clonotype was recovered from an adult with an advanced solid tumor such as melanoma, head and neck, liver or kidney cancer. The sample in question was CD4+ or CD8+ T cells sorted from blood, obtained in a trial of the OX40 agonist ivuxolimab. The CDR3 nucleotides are TGTGCCAGCAGCTCCTCCAGGGACTCGGGGCGCCACTTT. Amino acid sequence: CASSSSRDSGRHF.